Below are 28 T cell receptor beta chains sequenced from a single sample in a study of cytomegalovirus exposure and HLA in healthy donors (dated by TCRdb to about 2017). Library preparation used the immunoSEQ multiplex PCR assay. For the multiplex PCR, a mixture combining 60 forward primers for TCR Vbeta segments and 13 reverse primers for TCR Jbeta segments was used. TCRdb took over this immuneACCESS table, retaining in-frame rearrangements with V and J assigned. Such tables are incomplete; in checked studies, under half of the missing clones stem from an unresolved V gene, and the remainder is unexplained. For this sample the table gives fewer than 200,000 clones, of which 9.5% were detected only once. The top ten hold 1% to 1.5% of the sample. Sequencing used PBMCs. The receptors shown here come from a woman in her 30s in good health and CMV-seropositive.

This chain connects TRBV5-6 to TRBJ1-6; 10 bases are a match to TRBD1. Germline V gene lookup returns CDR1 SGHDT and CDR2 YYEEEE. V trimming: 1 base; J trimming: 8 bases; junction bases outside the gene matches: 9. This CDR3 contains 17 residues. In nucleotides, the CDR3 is TGTGCCAGCAGCTTGCTGGCGACAGGGGGCTTTGATTCACCCCTCCACTTT. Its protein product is CASSLLATGGFDSPLHF.

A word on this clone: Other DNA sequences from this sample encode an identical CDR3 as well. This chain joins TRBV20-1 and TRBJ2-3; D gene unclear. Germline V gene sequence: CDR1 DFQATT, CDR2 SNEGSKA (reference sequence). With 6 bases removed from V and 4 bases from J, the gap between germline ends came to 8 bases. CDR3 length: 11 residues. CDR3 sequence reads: CSARQADTQYF. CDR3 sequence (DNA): TGCAGTGCCAGGCAGGCAGATACGCAGTATTTT.

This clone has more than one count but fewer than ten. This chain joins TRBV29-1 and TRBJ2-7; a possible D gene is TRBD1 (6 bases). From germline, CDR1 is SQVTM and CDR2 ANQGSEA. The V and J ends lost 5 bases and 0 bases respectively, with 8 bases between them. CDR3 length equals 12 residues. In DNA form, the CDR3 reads TGCAGCGTTAGCAGGGGCTCCTACGAGCAGTACTTC. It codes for CSVSRGSYEQYF.

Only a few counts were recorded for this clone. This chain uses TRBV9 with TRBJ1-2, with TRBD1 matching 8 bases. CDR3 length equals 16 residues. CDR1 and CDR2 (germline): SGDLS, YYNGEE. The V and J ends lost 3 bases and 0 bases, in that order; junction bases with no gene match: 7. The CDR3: CASSGTTGGANYGYTF. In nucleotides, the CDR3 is TGTGCCAGCAGCGGAACTACAGGGGGAGCTAACTATGGCTACACCTTC.

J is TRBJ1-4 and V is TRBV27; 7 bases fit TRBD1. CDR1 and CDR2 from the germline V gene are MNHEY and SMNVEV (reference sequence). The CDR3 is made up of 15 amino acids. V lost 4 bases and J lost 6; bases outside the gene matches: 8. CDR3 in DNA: TGTGCCAGCAGTTCTTACAGGGGACCTTATGAAAAACTGTTTTTT. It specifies CASSSYRGPYEKLFF.

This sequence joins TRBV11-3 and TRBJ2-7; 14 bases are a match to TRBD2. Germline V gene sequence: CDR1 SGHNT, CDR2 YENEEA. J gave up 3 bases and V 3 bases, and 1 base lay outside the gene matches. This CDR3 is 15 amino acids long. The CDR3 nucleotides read TGTGCCAGCAGCTTGACTAGCGGGAGGGACTACGAGCAGTACTTC. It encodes CASSLTSGRDYEQYF.

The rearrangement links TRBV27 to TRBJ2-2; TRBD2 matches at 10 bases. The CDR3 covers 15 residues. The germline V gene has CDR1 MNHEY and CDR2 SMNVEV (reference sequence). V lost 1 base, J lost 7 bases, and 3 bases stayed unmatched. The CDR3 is CASSLLPSGSGELFF. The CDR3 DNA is TGTGCCAGCAGTTTATTGCCTAGCGGGAGCGGGGAGCTGTTTTTT.

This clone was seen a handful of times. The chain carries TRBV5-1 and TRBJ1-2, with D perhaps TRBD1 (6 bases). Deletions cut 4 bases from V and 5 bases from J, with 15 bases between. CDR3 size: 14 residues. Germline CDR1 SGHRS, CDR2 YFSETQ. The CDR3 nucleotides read TGCGCCAGCAGCCCGTCGACAGGACGGTATGGCTACACCTTC. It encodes CASSPSTGRYGYTF.

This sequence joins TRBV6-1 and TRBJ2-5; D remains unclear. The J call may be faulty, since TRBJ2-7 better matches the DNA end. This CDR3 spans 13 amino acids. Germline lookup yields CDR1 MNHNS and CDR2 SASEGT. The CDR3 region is CASSAWSPYEQYF. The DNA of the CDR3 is TGTGCCAGCAGTGCATGGTCGCCCTACGAGCAGTACTTC.

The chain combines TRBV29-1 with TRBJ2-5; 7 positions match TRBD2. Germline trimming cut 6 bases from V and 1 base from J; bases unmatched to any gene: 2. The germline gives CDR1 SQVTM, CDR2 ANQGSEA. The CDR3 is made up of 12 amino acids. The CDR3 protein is CSVGTIQETQYF. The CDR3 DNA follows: TGCAGCGTCGGGACTATCCAAGAGACCCAGTACTTC.

The CDR3: CASSGTGAGNTIYF. The CDR3 DNA reads as TGTGCCAGCAGTGGTACAGGGGCTGGAAACACCATATATTTT. The V gene is TRBV27, the J gene TRBJ1-3; 7 nucleotides match TRBD1. CDR1 and CDR2 (germline): MNHEY, SMNVEV (reference sequence). CDR3 size: 14 residues. Unmatched junction bases numbered 3, after V lost 5 bases and J lost 2 bases.

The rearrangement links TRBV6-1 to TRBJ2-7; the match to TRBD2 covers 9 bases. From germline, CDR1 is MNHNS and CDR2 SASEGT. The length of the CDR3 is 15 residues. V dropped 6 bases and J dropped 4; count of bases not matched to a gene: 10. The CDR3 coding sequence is TGTGCCAGCAGCGCCTTAGCGGGAGTTTGGTACGAGCAGTACTTC. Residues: CASSALAGVWYEQYF.

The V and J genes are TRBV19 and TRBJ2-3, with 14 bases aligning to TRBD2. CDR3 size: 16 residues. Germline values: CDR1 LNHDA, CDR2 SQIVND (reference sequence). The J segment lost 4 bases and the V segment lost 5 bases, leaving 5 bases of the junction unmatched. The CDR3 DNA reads TGTGCCAGTAGTCCCGGACTAGCGGGAGGTCCAGATACGCAGTATTTT. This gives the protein CASSPGLAGGPDTQYF.

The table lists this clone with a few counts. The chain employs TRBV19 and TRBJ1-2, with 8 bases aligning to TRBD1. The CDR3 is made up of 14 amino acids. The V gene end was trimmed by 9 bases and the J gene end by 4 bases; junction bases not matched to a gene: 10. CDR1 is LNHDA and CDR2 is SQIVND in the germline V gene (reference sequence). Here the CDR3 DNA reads TGTGCCAGCCTTCAGGGGGCGAGCGGCTATGGCTACACCTTC. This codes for CASLQGASGYGYTF.

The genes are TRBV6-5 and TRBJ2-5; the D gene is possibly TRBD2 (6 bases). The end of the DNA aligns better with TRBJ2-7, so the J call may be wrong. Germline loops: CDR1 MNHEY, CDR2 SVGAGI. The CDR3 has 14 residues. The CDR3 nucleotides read TGTGCCTGCTCCCTTAGCGGAGGCTCCTACGAGCAGTACTTC. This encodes CACSLSGGSYEQYF.

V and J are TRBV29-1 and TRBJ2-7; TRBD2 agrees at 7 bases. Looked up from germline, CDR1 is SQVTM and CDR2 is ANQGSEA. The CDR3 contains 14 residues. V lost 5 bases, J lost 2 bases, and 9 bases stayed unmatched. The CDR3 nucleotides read TGCAGCGTTCGTGAGACTAGCAGTACCTACGAGCAGTACTTC. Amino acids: CSVRETSSTYEQYF.

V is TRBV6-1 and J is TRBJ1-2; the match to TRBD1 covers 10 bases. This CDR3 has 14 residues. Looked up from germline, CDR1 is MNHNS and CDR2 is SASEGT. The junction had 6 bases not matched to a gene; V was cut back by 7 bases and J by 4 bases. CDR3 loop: CASNTGTGVYGYTF. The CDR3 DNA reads TGTGCCAGCAACACCGGGACAGGGGTCTATGGCTACACCTTC.

The CDR3 DNA sequence: TGTGCCTGGTCAGAAGACAGGGCTCGGGGCTACACCTTC. Its translation: CAWSEDRARGYTF. The J gene is TRBJ1-2, the V gene TRBV30; 7 bases are a match to TRBD1. J lost 8 bases, V lost 5 bases, and 11 bases had no gene match. Germline V gives CDR1 GTSNPN, CDR2 SVGIG (reference sequence). The CDR3 has 13 amino acids.

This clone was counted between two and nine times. The CDR3 here is CASSSSGGNEQFF. As DNA, the CDR3 is TGTGCCAGCAGCTCATCAGGGGGCAATGAGCAGTTCTTC. The chain links TRBV7-2 to TRBJ2-1; 7 bases are a match to TRBD1. Per the germline V gene, CDR1 is SGHTA and CDR2 is FQGNSA. This CDR3 spans 13 amino acids. V gave up 4 bases and J gave up 6 bases; unmatched junction bases: 3. The entire variable domain, with the rest obtained from reference TRBV7-2 and TRBJ2-1, is as follows: GAGVSQSPSNKVTEKGKDVELRCDPISGHTALYWYRQSLGQGLEFLIYFQGNSAPDKSGLPSDRFSAERTGGSVSTLTIQRTQQEDSAVYLCASSSSGGNEQFFGPGTRLTVL.

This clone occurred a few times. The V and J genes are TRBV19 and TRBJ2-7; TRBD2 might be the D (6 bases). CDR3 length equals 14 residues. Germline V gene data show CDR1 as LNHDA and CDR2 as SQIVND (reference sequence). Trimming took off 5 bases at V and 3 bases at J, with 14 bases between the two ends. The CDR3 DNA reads TGTGCCAGTAGTCCCCTAGCTAGCGTCTACGAGCAGTACTTC. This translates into CASSPLASVYEQYF.

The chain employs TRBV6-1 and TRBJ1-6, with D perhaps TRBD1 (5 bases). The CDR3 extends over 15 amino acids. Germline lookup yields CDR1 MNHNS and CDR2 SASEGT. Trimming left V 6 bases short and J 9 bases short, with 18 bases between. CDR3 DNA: TGTGCCAGCAGAGGGGCAAACTCACCCGTTTCACCCCTCCACTTT. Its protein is CASRGANSPVSPLHF.

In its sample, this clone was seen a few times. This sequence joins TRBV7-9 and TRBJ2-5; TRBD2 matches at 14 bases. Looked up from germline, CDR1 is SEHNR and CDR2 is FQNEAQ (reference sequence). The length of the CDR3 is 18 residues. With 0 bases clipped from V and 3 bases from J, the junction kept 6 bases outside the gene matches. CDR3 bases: TGTGCCAGCAGCTTAGCGGGACTAGCGGGAGAGGGGGAAGAGACCCAGTACTTC. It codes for CASSLAGLAGEGEETQYF.

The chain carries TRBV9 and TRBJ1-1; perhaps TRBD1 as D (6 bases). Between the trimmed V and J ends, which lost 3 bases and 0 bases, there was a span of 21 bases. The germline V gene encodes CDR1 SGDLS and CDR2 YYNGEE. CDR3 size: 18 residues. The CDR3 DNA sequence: TGTGCCAGCAGCGCACGTTCGGGACACCCAAGAATGAACACTGAAGCTTTCTTT. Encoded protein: CASSARSGHPRMNTEAFF.

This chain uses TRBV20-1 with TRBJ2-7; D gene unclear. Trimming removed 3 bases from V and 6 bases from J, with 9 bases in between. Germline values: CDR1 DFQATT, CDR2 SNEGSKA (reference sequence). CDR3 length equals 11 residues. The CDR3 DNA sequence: TGCAGTGCTAGTCCCGGGTTCGAGCAGTACTTC. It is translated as CSASPGFEQYF.

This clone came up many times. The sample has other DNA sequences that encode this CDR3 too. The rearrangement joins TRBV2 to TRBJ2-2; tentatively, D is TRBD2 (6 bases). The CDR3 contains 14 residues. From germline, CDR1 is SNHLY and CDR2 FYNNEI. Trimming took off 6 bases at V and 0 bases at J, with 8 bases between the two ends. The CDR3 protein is CASRGTSNTGELFF. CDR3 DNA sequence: TGTGCCAGCAGGGGGACTTCGAACACCGGGGAGCTGTTTTTT.

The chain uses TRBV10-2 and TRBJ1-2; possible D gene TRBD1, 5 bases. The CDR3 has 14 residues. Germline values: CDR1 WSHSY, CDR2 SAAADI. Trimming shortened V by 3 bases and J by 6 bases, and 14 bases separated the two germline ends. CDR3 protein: CASSDNGRRDGYTF. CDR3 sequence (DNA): TGCGCCAGCAGTGATAACGGGCGCAGGGATGGCTACACCTTC.

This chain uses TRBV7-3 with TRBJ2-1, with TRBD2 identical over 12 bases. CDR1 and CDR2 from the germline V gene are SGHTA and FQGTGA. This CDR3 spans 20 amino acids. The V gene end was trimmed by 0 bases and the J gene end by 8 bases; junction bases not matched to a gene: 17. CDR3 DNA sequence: TGTGCCAGCAGCTTAACCCCTAGACTAGCGGGAGTGGCCCGGGTGGATGAGCAGTTCTTC. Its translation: CASSLTPRLAGVARVDEQFF.

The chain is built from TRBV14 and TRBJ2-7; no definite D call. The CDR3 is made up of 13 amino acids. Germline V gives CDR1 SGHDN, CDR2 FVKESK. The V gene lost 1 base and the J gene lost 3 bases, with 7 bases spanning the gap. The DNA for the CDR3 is TGTGCCAGCAGCCAAGTGTCCGGCTACGAGCAGTACTTC. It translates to CASSQVSGYEQYF. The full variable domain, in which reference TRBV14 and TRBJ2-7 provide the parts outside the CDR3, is EAGVTQFPSHSVIEKGQTVTLRCDPISGHDNLYWYRRVMGKEIKFLLHFVKESKQDESGMPNNRFLAERTGGTYSTLKVQPAELEDSGVYFCASSQVSGYEQYFGPGTRLTVT.